This TCR beta chain was sequenced in a study of shared clonotypes between healthy human individuals. Repertoires were generated with immunoSEQ multiplex PCR, while TCRdb's copy carries only in-frame clones and drops some. The sample carries about 690,000 clones, less than 95% recorded once. A note on this clone: No antigen is known for it.

Germline V CDR1 and CDR2: SGHRS, YFSETQ. Trimming shortened V by 0 bases and J by 4 bases, and 11 bases separated the two germline ends. This CDR3 has 14 amino acids. Whole-study results and caveats: Relative to their counterparts shared across all four donors, non-shared clonotypes exhibited diminished generation probabilities.

Sample: memory CD8+ T cells from PBMCs. Indicated subset: CD45RO+ cells pooled with CCR7-negative TemRA cells. The sequence was obtained from a man aged 18 to 35 in good health. Some clones in this sample may be carry-over from other donors' samples. The chain couples TRBV5-1 to TRBJ2-7; D is ambiguous. CDR3 in amino acids: CASSLGGLAYEQYF. The CDR3 DNA sequence: TGCGCCAGCAGCTTGGGAGGTCTTGCGTACGAGCAGTACTTC. Full variable domain (missing parts from reference TRBV5-1 and TRBJ2-7): KAGVTQTPRYLIKTRGQQVTLSCSPISGHRSVSWYQQTPGQGLQFLFEYFSETQRNKGNFPGRFSGRQFSNSRSEMNVSTLELGDSALYLCASSLGGLAYEQYFGPGTRLTVT.